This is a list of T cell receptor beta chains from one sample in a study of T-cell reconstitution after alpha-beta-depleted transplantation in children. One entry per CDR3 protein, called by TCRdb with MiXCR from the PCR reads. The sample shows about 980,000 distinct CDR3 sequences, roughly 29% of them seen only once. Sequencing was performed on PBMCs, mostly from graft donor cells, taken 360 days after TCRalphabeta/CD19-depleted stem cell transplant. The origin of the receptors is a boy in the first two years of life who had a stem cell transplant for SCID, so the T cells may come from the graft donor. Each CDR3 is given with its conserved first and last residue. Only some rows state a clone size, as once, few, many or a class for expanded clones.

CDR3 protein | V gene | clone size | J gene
CASSKYRNTEAFF | TRBV6-1 | few | TRBJ1-1
CASRSSTGQETQYF | TRBV28 | . | TRBJ2-5
CASSHPPGGMEVETQYF | TRBV4-1 | few | TRBJ2-5
CASSYSAGYEQFF | TRBV6-6 | . | TRBJ2-1
CASSPTGGSAEAFF | TRBV12-3/TRBV12-4 | . | TRBJ1-1
CARARPGTDTQYF | TRBV7-6 | . | TRBJ2-3
CASSPHGLAGASTDTQYF | TRBV3-1 | few | TRBJ2-3
CASSPSGQGTEAFF | TRBV5-1 | few | TRBJ1-1
CASSPRLPYEQYF | TRBV7-2 | . | TRBJ2-7
CASSALAPRSTDTQYF | TRBV11-2 | . | TRBJ2-3
CASSFGGQGGSEQFF | TRBV5-1 | . | TRBJ2-1
CSARGTSGVITDTQYF | TRBV20-1 | . | TRBJ2-3
CASGSGNTIYF | TRBV6-6 | few | TRBJ1-3
CASNRGHPTSKNIQYF | TRBV5-1 | few | TRBJ2-4
CASSQRLAGRANTGELFF | TRBV3-1 | . | TRBJ2-2
CASSQGFGELFF | TRBV5-1 | few | TRBJ2-2
CASSLRQRNTEAFF | TRBV5-1 | few | TRBJ1-1
CSARPSRGSNQPQHF | TRBV20-1 | . | TRBJ1-5
CASSYPTGTGIHDGTEAFF | TRBV9 | . | TRBJ1-1
CASRSDRVDGYTF | TRBV28 | . | TRBJ1-2
CASSSRPPGRETQYF | TRBV6-1 | few | TRBJ2-5
CSARQANYGYTF | TRBV20-1 | . | TRBJ1-2
CASKVVSSADTQYF | TRBV5-1 | . | TRBJ2-3
CAISETLTGSEDNSPLHF | TRBV10-3 | few | TRBJ1-6
CATRKSGQAQETQYF | TRBV24-1 | . | TRBJ2-5
CAISDFRISPLWGYTF | TRBV10-3 | few | TRBJ1-2
CASSLVSGTVTDTQYF | TRBV28 | . | TRBJ2-3
CASSPTGVEQYF | TRBV12-3/TRBV12-4 | many | TRBJ2-7
CASRSAGTGSYEQYF | TRBV11-2 | . | TRBJ2-7
CATSSLGHGEQYF | TRBV15 | few | TRBJ2-7
CASSPPTSGQETQYF | TRBV5-1 | . | TRBJ2-5
CASSYLQGYMNNEQFF | TRBV7-8 | . | TRBJ2-1
CSAGMGDGAEFF | TRBV29-1 | . | TRBJ2-1
CASSLWGNRNEKLFF | TRBV12-3/TRBV12-4 | . | TRBJ1-4
CASSLEGVGSYEQYF | TRBV7-8 | few | TRBJ2-7
CSVDTLTRTGGSVVWQTDTQYF | TRBV29-1 | . | TRBJ2-3
CASSLANIPTDGVNTEAFF | TRBV12-3/TRBV12-4 | . | TRBJ1-1
CASSLAWLAGRGETQYF | TRBV7-2 | . | TRBJ2-5
CASSLELSSGNTIYF | TRBV5-1 | few | TRBJ1-3
CALGGLEQYF | TRBV7-2 | . | TRBJ2-7
CATSRKILAGSETQYF | TRBV15 | . | TRBJ2-5
CATTEKEAGNEQFF | TRBV15 | few | TRBJ2-1